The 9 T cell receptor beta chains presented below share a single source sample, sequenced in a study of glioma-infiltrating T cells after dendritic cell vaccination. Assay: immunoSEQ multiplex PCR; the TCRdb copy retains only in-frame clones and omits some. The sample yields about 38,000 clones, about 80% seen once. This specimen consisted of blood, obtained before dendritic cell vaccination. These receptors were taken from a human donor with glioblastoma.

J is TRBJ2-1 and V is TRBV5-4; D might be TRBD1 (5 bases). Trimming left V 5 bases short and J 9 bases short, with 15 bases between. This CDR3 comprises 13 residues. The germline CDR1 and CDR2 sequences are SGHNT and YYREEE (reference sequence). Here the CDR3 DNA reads TGTGCCAGCAGTTGGGGTACAAGGGGTGAGCAGTTCTTC. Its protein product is CASSWGTRGEQFF.

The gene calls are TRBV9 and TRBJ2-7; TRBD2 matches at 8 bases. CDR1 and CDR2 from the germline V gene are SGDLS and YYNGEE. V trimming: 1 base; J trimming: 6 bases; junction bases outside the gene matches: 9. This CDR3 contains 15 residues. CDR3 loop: CASSVSVGTSSEQYF. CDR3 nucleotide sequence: TGTGCCAGCAGCGTAAGTGTCGGGACTAGTTCCGAGCAGTACTTC. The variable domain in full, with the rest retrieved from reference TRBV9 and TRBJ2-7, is DSGVTQTPKHLITATGQRVTLRCSPRSGDLSVYWYQQSLDQGLQFLIQYYNGEERAKGNILERFSAQQFPDLHSELNLSSLELGDSALYFCASSVSVGTSSEQYFGPGTRLTVT.

The CDR3 DNA sequence: TGTGCCAGCTCACCCCCGGACAGGGGAGGCTACACCTTC. Its protein product is CASSPPDRGGYTF. The rearrangement uses TRBV18 and TRBJ1-2, with 9 bases matching TRBD1. The germline CDR1 and CDR2 sequences are KGHSH and LQKENI. The ends lost 3 bases at V and 8 bases at J; junction bases unmatched: 4. The CDR3 spans 13 residues.

This CDR3 is CASSQEARGTGGYTEAFF. The CDR3 coding sequence is TGTGCCAGCAGCCAAGAAGCGAGGGGAACAGGGGGCTACACTGAAGCTTTCTTT. This sequence joins TRBV4-2 and TRBJ1-1; 9 bases agree with TRBD1. The V segment lost 0 bases and the J segment 3 bases; nucleotides outside the gene matches: 11. The CDR3 loop spans 18 amino acids. From germline, CDR1 is LGHNA and CDR2 YNFKEQ.

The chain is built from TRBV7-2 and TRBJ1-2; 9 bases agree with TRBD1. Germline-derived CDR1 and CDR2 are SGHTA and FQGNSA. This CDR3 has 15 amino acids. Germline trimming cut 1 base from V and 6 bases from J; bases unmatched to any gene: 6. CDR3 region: CASSLGPRTGDGYTF. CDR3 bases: TGTGCCAGCAGCTTAGGACCGAGGACAGGGGATGGCTACACCTTC.

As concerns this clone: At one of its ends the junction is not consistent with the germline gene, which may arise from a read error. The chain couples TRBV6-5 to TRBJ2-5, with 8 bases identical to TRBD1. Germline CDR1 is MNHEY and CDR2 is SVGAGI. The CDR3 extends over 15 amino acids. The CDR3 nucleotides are TGTGCCAGCAGCTACTATCAGGGGGCATCGGAGACCCAGTACTTC. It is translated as CASSYYQGASETQYF.

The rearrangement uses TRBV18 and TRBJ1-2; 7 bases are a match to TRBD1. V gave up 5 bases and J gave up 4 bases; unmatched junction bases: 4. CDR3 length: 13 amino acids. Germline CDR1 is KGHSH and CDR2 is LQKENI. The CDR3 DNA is TGTGCCAGCTCAACGGACAGGATCTATGGCTACACCTTC. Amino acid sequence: CASSTDRIYGYTF.

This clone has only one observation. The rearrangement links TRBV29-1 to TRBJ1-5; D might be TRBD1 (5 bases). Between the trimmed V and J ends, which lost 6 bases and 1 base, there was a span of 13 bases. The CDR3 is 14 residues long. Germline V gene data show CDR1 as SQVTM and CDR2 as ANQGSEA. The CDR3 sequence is CSVAPGGSNQPQHF. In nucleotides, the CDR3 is TGCAGCGTGGCACCCGGGGGGAGCAATCAGCCCCAGCATTTT.

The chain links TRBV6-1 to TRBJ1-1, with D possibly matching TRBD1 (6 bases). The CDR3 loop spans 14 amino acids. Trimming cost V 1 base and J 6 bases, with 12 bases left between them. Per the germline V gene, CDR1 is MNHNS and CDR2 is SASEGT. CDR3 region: CASSEDREKAEAFF. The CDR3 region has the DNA TGTGCCAGCAGTGAAGACAGGGAGAAGGCTGAAGCTTTCTTT.